These 3 T cell receptor beta chains originate from one sample sequenced in a study of OX40 agonist ivuxolimab in advanced cancers. Assay: immunoSEQ multiplex PCR; the TCRdb copy retains only in-frame clones and omits some. The table records fewer than 55,000 clones, 81% of them present only once. The sequences come from CD4+ or CD8+ T cells sorted from blood, collected in a trial of the OX40 agonist ivuxolimab. The receptors originated from an adult with an advanced solid tumor such as melanoma, head and neck, liver or kidney cancer.

CDR3: CASRPDRDSYEQYF. The CDR3 bases are TGTGCAAGTCGCCCCGACCGGGACTCCTACGAGCAGTACTTC. The chain couples TRBV12-2 to TRBJ2-7; the table's D call, TRBD2, has no DNA check behind it. TRBV12-2 counts as a pseudogene. The CDR3 has 14 residues.

This chain joins TRBV18 and TRBJ1-5, with D unclear. This CDR3 comprises 14 residues. The V gene's germline CDR1 is KGHSH and CDR2 LQKENI. V lost 2 bases to trimming and J lost 1 base, with 6 bases between them. The CDR3 bases are TGTGCCAGCTCACCAGGGTACAGCAATCAGCCCCAGCATTTT. The encoded protein is CASSPGYSNQPQHF.

V and J are TRBV7-2 and TRBJ2-7, with 9 nucleotides matching TRBD2. The CDR3 is made up of 15 amino acids. V gave up 5 bases and J gave up 2 bases; unmatched junction bases: 7. CDR1 and CDR2 from the germline V gene are SGHTA and FQGNSA. CDR3 sequence: CASSPIAGVTYEQYF. In DNA form, the CDR3 reads TGTGCCAGCAGCCCTATAGCGGGGGTTACCTACGAGCAGTACTTC.